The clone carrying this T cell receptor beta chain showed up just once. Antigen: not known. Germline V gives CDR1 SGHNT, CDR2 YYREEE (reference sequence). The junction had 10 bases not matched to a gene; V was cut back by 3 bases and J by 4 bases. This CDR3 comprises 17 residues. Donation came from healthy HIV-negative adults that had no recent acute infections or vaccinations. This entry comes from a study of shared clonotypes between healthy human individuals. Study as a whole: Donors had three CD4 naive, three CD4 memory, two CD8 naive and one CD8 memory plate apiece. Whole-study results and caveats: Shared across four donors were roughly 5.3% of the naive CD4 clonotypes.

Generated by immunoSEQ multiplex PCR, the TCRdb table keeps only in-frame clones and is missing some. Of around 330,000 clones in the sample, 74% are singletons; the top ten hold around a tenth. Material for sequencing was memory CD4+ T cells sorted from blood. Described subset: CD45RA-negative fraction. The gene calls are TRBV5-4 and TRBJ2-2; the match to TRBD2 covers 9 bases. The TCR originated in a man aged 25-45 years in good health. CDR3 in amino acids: CASSSVSGRKSTGELFF. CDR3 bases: TGTGCCAGCAGCTCGGTTAGCGGGAGAAAGTCCACCGGGGAGCTGTTTTTT. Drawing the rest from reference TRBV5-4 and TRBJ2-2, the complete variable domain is ETGVTQSPTHLIKTRGQQVTLRCSSQSGHNTVSWYQQALGQGPQFIFQYYREEENGRGNFPPRFSGLQFPNYSSELNVNALELDDSALYLCASSSVSGRKSTGELFFGEGSRLTVL.